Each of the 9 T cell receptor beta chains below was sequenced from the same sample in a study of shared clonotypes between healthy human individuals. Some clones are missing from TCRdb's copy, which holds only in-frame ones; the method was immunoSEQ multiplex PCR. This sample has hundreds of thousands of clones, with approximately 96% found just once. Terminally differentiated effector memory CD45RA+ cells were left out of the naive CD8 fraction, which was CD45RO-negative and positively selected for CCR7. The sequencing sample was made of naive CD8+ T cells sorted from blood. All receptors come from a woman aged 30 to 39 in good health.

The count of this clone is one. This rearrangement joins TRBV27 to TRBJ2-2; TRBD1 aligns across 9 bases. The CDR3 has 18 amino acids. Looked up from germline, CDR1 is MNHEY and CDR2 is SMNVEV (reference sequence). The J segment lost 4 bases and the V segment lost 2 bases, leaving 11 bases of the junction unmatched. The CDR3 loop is CASSLLLGTGIGTGELFF. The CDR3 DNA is TGTGCCAGCAGTTTACTATTAGGGACAGGGATCGGCACCGGGGAGCTGTTTTTT.

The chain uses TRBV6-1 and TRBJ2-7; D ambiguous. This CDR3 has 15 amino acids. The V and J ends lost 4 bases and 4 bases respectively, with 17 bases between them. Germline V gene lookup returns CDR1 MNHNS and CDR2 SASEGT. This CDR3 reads CASSAIQLEWYEQYF. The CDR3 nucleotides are TGTGCCAGCAGTGCTATCCAGCTAGAGTGGTACGAGCAGTACTTC.

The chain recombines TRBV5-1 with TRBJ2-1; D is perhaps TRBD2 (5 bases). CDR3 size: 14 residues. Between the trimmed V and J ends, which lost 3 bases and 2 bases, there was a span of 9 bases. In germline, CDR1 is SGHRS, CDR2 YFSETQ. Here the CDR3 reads CASSWRTAYNEQFF. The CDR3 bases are TGCGCCAGCAGCTGGCGGACTGCCTACAATGAGCAGTTCTTC.

Here the CDR3 reads CASSNPRDRNTGELFF. CDR3 nucleotide sequence: TGTGCCAGCAGTAACCCCCGGGACAGAAACACCGGGGAGCTGTTTTTT. The chain employs TRBV2 and TRBJ2-2; 7 bases line up with TRBD1. The germline V gene has CDR1 SNHLY and CDR2 FYNNEI. The CDR3 runs 16 residues. V gave up 5 bases and J gave up 2 bases; unmatched junction bases: 8. Variable domain in full (rest from reference TRBV2 and TRBJ2-2): EPEVTQTPSHQVTQMGQEVILRCVPISNHLYFYWYRQILGQKVEFLVSFYNNEISEKSEIFDDQFSVERPDGSNFTLKIRSTKLEDSAMYFCASSNPRDRNTGELFFGEGSRLTVL.

The CDR3 spells CAISESSRVREDGYTF. Written as DNA, the CDR3 is TGTGCCATCAGTGAGTCCTCGCGGGTAAGGGAAGATGGCTACACCTTC. V gene TRBV10-3 combines with J gene TRBJ1-2; D not certain. V lost 0 bases and J 6 bases, leaving 17 bases between the germline ends. The V gene's germline CDR1 is ENHRY and CDR2 SYGVKD. The CDR3 extends over 16 amino acids.

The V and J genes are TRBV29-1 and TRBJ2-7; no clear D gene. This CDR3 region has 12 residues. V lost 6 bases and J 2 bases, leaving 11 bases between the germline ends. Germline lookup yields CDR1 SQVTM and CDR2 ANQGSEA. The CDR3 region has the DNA TGCAGCGTCGTGAATTGGGCCTACGAGCAGTACTTC. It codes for CSVVNWAYEQYF.

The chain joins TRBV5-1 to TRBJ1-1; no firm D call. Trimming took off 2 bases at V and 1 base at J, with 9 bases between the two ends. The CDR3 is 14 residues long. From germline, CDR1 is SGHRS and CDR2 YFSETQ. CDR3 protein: CASSFKEGNTEAFF. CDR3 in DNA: TGCGCCAGCAGCTTTAAAGAGGGGAACACTGAAGCTTTCTTT.

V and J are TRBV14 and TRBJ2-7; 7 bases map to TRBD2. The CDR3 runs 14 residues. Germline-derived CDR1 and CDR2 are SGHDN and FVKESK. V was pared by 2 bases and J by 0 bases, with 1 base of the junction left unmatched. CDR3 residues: CASSQSGNSYEQYF. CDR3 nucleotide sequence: TGTGCCAGCAGCCAAAGCGGGAACTCCTACGAGCAGTACTTC.

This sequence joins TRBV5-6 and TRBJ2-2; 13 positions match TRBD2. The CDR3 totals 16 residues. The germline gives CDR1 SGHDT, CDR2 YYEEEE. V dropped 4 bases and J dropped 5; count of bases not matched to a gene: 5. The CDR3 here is CASSPGLAGMTGELFF. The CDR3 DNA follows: TGTGCCAGCAGCCCGGGACTAGCGGGAATGACCGGGGAGCTGTTTTTT.